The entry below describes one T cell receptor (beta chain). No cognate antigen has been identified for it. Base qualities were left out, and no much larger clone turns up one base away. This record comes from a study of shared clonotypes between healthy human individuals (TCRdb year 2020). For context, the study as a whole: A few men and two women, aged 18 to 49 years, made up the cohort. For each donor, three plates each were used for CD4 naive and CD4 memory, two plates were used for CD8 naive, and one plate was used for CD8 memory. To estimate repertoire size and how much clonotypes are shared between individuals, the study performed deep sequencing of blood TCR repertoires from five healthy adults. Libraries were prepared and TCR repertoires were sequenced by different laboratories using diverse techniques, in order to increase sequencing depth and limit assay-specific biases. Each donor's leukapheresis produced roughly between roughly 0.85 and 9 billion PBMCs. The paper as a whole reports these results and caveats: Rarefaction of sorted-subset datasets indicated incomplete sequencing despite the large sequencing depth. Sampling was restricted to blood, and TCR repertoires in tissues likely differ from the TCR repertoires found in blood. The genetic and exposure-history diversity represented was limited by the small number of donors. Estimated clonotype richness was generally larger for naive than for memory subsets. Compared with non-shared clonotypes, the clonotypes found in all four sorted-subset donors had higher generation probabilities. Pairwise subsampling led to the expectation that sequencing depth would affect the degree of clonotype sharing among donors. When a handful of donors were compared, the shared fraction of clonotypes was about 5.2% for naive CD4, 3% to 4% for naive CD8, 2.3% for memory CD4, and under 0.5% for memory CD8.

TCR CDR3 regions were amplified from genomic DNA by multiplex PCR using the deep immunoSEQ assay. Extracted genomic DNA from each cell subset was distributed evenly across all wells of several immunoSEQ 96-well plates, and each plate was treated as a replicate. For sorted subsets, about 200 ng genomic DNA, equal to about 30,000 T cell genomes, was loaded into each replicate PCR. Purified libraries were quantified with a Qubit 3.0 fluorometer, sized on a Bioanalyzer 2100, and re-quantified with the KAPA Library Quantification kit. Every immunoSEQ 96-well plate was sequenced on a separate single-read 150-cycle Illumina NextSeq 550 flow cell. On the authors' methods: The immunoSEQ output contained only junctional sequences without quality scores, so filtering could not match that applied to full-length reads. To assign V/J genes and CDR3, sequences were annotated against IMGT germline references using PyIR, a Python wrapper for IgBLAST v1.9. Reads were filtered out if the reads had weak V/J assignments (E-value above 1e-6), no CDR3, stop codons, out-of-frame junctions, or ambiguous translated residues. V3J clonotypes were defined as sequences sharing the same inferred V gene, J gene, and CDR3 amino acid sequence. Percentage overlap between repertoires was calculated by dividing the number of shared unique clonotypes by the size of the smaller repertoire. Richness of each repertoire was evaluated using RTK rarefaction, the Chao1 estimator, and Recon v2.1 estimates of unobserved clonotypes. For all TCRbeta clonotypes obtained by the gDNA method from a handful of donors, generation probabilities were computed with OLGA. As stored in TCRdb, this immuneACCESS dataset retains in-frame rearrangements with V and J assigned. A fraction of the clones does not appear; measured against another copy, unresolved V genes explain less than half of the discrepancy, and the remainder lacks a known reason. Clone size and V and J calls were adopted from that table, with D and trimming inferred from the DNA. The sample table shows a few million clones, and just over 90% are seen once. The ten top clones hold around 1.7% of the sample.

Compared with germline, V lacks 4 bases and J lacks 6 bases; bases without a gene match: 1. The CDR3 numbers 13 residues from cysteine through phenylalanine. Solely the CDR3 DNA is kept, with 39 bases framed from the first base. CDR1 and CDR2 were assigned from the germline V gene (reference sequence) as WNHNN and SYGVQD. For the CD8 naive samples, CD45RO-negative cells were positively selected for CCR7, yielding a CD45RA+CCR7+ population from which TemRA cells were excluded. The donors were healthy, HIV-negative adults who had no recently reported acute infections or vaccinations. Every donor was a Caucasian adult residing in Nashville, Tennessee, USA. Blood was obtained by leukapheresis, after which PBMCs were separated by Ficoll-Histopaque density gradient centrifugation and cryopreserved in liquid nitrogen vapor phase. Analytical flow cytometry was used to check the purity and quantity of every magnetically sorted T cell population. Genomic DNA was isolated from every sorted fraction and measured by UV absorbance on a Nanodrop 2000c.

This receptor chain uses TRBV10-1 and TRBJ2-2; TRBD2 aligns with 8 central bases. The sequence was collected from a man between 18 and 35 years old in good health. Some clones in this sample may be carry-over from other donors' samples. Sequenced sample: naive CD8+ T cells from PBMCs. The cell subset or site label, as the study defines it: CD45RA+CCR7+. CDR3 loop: CASSGLASGELFF. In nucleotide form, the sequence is TGCGCCAGCAGTGGACTAGCGTCCGGGGAGCTGTTTTTT.